This T cell receptor (beta chain) was identified in a study of graft-versus-host responses after intestinal transplantation. Whole-study context: As for transplant type, recipients had multivisceral, liver-intestinal, or isolated intestinal grafts. Each patient got anti-thymocyte globulin induction, then tacrolimus and steroids for approximately 3 years.

Study-wide findings and caveats: GvH clones surfaced in recipient marrow, some emerging earlier in ileum or blood. Early HvG declines after transplant were associated with peak circulating GvH clone levels.

Some clones are missing from TCRdb's copy, which holds only in-frame ones; the method was immunoSEQ multiplex PCR. Of 40,000 or so clones detected, 93% appear once; the ten largest clones hold around 3.6%. CDR1 is SGHAT and CDR2 is FQDESV in the germline V gene (reference sequence). The CDR3 sequence is 15 residues long. Trimming left V 2 bases short and J 5 bases short, with 15 bases between. Comment on this clone: Its antigen is as yet unknown.

The chain uses TRBV11-1 and TRBJ2-5; D is possibly TRBD1 or TRBD2 (5 bases each). Source: PBMCs, taken 734 days after intestinal transplantation. The TCR comes from a human patient who received an intestinal transplant, so some T cells may come from the graft donor. The chain's CDR3 is CASSLIASEGETQYF. As DNA, the CDR3 is TGTGCCAGCAGCTTAATAGCCTCTGAGGGGGAGACCCAGTACTTC.